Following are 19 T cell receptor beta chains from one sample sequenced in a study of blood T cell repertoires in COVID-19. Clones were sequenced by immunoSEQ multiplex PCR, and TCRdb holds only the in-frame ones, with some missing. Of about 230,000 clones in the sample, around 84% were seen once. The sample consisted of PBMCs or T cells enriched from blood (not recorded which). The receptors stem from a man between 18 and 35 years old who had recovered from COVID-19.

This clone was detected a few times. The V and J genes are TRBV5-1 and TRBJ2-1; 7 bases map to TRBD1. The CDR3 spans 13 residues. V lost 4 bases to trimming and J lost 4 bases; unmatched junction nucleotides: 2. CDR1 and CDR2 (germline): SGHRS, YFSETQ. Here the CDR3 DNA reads TGCGCCAGCAGCACAGGGGAATACAATGAGCAGTTCTTC. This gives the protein CASSTGEYNEQFF.

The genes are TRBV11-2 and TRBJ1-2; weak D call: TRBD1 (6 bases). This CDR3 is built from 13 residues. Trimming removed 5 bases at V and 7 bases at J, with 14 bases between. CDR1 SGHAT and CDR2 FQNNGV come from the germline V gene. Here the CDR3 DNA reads TGTGCCAGCAGCCCCCCAGGGGTTGTTGGCTACACCTTC. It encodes CASSPPGVVGYTF.

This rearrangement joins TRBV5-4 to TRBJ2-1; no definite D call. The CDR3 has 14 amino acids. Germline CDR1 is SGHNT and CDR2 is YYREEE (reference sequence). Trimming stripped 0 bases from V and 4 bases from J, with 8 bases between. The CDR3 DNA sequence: TGTGCCAGCAGCTTGGCCGGCAGGTACAATGAGCAGTTCTTC. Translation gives CASSLAGRYNEQFF.

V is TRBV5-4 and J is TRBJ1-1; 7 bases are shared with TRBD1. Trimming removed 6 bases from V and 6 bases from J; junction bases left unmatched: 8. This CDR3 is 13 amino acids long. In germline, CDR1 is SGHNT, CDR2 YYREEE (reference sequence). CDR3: CASTKQGIPEAFF. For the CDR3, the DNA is TGTGCCAGCACTAAACAGGGGATTCCTGAAGCTTTCTTT.

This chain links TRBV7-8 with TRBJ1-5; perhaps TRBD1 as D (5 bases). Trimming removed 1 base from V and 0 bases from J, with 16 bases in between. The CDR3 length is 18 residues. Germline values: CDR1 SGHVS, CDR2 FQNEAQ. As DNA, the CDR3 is TGTGCCAGCAGCTTAGTACCGACAGCGGGGTATAGCAATCAGCCCCAGCATTTT. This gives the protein CASSLVPTAGYSNQPQHF.

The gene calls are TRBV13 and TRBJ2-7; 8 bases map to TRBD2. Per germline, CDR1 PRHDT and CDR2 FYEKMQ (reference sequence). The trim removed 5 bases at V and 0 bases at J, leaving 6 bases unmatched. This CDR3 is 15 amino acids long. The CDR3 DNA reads TGTGCCAGCAGCGGCGGGCGGGGGGTCTCCTACGAGCAGTACTTC. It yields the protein CASSGGRGVSYEQYF.

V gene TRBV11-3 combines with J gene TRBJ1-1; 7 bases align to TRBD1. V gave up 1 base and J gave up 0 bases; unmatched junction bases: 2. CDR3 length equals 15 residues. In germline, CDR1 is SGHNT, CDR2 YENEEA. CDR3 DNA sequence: TGTGCCAGCAGCTTAGGGACAGGATTGAACACTGAAGCTTTCTTT. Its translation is CASSLGTGLNTEAFF.

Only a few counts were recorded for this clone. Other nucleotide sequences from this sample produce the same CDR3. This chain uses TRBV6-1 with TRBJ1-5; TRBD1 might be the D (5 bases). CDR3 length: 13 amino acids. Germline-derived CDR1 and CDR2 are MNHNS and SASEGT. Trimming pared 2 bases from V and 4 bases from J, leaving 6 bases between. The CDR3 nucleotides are TGTGCCAGCAGTGAAAGGGGAAATCAGCCCCAGCATTTT. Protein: CASSERGNQPQHF.

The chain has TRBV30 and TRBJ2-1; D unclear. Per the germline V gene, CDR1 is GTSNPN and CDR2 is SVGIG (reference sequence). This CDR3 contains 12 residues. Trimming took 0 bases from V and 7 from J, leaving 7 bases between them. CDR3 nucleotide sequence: TGTGCCTGGAGTGTAAACGGGAATGAGCAGTTCTTC. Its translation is CAWSVNGNEQFF.

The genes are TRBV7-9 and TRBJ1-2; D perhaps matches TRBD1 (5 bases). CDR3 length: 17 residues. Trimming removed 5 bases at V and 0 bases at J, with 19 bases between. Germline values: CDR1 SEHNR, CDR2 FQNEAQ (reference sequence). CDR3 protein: CASSDPRGTSSNYGYTF. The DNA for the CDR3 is TGTGCCAGCAGCGACCCACGAGGGACTTCATCTAACTATGGCTACACCTTC.

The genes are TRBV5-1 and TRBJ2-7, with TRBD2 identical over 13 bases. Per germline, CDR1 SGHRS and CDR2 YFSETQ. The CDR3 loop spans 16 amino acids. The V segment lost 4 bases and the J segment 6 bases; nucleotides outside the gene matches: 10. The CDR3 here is CASSPGTSGNLAEQYF. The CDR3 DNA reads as TGCGCCAGCAGCCCCGGGACTAGCGGGAACTTAGCCGAGCAGTACTTC.

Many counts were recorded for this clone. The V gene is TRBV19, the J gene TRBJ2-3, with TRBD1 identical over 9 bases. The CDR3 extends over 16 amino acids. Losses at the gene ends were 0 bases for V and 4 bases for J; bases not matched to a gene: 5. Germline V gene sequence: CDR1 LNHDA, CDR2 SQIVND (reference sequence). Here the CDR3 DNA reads TGTGCCAGTAGTATAGATCCGGGACAGGGCTCAGATACGCAGTATTTT. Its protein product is CASSIDPGQGSDTQYF.

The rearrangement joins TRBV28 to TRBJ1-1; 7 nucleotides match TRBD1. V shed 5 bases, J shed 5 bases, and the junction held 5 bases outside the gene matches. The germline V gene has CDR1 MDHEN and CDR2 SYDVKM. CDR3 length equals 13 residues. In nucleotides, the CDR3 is TGTGCCAGCAGTACAGGGGTTAGAACTGAAGCTTTCTTT. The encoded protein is CASSTGVRTEAFF.

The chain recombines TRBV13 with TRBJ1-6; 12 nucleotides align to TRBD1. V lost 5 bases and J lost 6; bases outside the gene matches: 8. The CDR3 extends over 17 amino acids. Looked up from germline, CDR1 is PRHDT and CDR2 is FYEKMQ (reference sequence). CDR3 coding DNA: TGTGCCAGCAGCCTTCGGGGGACAGGGGGCATTAATTCACCCCTCCACTTT. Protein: CASSLRGTGGINSPLHF.

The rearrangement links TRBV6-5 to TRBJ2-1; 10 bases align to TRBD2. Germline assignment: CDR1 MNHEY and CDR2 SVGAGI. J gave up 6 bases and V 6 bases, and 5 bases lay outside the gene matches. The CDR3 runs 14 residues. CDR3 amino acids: CASRLAGSRNEQFF. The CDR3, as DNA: TGTGCCAGCAGACTAGCGGGGTCGCGCAATGAGCAGTTCTTC.

Here the CDR3 reads CASSQRTDKETQYF. The DNA of the CDR3 is TGTGCCAGCAGCCAACGGACAGACAAAGAGACCCAGTACTTC. The chain joins TRBV4-2 to TRBJ2-5; a weak D match, TRBD1 (6 bases). Trimming left V 2 bases short and J 3 bases short, with 10 bases between. The CDR3 length is 14 residues. CDR1 and CDR2 from the germline V gene are LGHNA and YNFKEQ.

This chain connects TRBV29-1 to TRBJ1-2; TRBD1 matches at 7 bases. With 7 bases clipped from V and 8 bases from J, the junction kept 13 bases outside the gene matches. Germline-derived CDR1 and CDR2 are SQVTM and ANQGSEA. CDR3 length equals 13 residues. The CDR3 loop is CSAPDRRGEGYTF. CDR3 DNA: TGCAGCGCACCGGACAGGAGGGGAGAGGGCTACACCTTC.

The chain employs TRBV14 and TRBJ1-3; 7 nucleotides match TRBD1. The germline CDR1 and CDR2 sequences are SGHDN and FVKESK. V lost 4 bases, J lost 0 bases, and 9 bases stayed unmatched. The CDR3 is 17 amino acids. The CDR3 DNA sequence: TGTGCCAGCAGCCCTACGGGACAGCTTTTCTCTGGAAACACCATATATTTT. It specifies CASSPTGQLFSGNTIYF.

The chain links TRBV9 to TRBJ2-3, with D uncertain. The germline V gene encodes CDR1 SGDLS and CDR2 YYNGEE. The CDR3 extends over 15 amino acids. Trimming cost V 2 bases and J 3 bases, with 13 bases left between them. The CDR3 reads CASSVRGGWTDTQYF. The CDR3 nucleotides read TGTGCCAGCAGCGTGCGCGGTGGGTGGACAGATACGCAGTATTTT.